The clone carrying this T cell receptor (beta chain) was seen only a few times. The antigen is undetermined. The source of the sample is a study of molecular identifiers for immune sequencing clone quantification. Study-level results: The share of molecules held by clones above 20 RNA copies was over 98% in effector cells and under 1% in naive cells. A shared barcode on identical TCR molecules could lead to underestimated sizes for highly expanded clones.

TCRdb re-derived calls from the PCR reads in MiXCR, one entry per CDR3 protein. Among fewer than 350,000 distinct CDR3 sequences, under 25% were seen once, and the ten largest hold about 0.71%. Trimming stripped 3 bases from V and 7 bases from J, with 14 bases between. Per germline, CDR1 SGDLS and CDR2 YYNGEE. The CDR3 consists of 15 residues. Libraries of naive CD8 cells were prepared from around 20,000 to 990,000 sorted cells using 10%, 30% or 50% RNA. V is TRBV9 and J is TRBJ2-6; D is ambiguous. This receptor was identified in a human donor in good health. Some libraries in this study had Jurkat cell RNA spiked in. Sequencing was done on a sample of naive CD8+ T cells from blood, with Jurkat cell RNA spiked in. The subset is: FACS-sorted CD8+CD4-CCR7+CD45RA+ naive T cells. CDR3 residues: CASSGKPERANVLTF. CDR3 bases: TGTGCCAGCAGCGGTAAGCCAGAGCGAGCCAACGTCCTGACTTTC.